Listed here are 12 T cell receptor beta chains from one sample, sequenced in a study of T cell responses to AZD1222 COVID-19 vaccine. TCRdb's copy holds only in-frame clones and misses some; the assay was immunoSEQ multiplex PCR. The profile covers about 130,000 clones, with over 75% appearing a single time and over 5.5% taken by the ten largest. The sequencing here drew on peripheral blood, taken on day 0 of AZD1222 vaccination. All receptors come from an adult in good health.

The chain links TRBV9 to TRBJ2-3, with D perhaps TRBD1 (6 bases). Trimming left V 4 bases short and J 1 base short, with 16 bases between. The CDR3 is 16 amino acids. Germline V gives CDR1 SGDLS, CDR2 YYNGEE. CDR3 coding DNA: TGTGCCAGCAGCCCCGGTTGGGGGCGCGGCACAGATACGCAGTATTTT. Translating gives CASSPGWGRGTDTQYF.

The CDR3 protein is CASRGGYEQYF. CDR3 DNA sequence: TGTGCCAGCAGAGGCGGCTACGAGCAGTACTTC. V is TRBV12-3 or TRBV12-4 and J is TRBJ2-7; D not certain. The V end was cut by 6 bases, the J end by 3 bases, with 6 bases between. CDR3 size: 11 residues.

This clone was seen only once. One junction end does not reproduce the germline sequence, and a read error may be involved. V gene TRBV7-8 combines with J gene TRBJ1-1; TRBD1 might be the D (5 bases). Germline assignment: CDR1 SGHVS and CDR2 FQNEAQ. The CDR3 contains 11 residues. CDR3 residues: CASSPTVKLNF. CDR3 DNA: TGTGCCAGCAGCCCGACAGTGAAGCTTAACTTT.

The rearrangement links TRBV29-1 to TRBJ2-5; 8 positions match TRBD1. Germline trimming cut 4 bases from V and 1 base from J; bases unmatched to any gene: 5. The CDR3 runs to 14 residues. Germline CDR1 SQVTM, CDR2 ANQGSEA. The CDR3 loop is CSVAWGTGQETQYF. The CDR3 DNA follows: TGCAGCGTTGCATGGGGGACAGGCCAAGAGACCCAGTACTTC. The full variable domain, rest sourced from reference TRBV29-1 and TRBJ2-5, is SAVISQKPSRDICQRGTSLTIQCQVDSQVTMMFWYRQQPGQSLTLIATANQGSEATYESGFVIDKFPISRPNLTFSTLTVSNMSPEDSSIYLCSVAWGTGQETQYFGPGTRLLVL.

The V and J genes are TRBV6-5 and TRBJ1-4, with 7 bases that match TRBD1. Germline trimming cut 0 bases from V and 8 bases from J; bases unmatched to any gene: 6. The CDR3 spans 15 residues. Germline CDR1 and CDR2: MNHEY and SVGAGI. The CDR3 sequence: CASSYSRGTPEKLFF. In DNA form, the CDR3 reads TGTGCCAGCAGTTACTCCAGGGGGACTCCGGAAAAACTGTTTTTT.

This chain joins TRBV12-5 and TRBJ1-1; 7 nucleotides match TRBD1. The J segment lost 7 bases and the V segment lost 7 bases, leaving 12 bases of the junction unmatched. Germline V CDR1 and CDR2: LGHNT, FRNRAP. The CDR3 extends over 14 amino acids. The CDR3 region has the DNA TGTGCTAGTGTCCGCGATAGCCCAGGGGGTGAAGCTTTCTTT. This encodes CASVRDSPGGEAFF.

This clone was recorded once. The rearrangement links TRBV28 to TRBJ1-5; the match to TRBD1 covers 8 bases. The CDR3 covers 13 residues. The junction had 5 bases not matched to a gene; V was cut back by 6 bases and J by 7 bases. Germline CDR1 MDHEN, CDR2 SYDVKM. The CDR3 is CASRGQGLQPQHF. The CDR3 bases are TGTGCCAGCAGAGGACAGGGTCTACAGCCCCAGCATTTT.

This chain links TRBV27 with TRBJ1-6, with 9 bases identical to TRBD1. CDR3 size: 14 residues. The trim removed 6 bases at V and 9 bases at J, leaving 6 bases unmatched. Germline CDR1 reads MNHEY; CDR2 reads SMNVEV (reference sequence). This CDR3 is CASRGQGLGSPLHF. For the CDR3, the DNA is TGTGCCAGCAGGGGACAGGGACTGGGTTCACCCCTCCACTTT.

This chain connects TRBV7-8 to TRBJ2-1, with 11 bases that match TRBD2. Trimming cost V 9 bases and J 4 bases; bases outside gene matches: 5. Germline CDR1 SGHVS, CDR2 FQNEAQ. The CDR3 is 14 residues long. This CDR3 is CASGLAGGYNEQFF. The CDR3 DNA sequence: TGTGCCAGTGGGCTAGCGGGGGGTTACAATGAGCAGTTCTTC.

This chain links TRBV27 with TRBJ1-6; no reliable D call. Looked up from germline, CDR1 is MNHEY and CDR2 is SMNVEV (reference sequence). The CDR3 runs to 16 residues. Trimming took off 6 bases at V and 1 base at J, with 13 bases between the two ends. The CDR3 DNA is TGTGCCAGCAGGACAAAGACCGATTCCTATAATTCACCCCTCCACTTT. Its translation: CASRTKTDSYNSPLHF.

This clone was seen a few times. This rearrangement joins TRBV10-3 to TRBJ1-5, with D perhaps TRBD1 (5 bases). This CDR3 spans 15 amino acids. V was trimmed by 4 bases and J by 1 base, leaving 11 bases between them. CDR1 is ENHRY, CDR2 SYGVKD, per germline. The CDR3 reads CAISGGQGSNQPQHF. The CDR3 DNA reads TGTGCCATCAGTGGAGGGCAGGGAAGCAATCAGCCCCAGCATTTT.

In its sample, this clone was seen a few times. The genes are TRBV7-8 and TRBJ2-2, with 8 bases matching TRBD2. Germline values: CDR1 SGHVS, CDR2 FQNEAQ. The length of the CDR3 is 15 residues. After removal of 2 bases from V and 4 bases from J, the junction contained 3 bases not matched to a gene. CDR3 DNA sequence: TGTGCCAGCAGCTTACGGGGGGGCTTCACCGGGGAGCTGTTTTTT. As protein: CASSLRGGFTGELFF.